The present TCR beta chain was sequenced within a study of T-cell reconstitution after alpha-beta-depleted transplantation in children. General observations from the study: Several hundred graft clones that had expanded were reportedly the source of alpha-beta T cells about two months after transplant. At the one-year point after transplant, T-cell counts and TCRbeta diversity were found to come mostly from T cells that had been newly produced. Surviving recipient T cells and intrathymic progenitors accounted for some patients' high TCRbeta diversity at day 60.

This clonotype occurred many times. As yet, its antigen is unknown. Using unique molecular identifiers, the investigators prepared the TCRbeta library. TCRdb fed the PCR reads into MiXCR, producing one record per CDR3 protein. This table has about 980,000 distinct CDR3 sequences, under 30% appearing once. The length of the CDR3 is 15 residues. The ends were cut back, 5 bases at V and 5 bases at J, with 13 bases in the middle. Per germline, CDR1 MDHEN and CDR2 SYDVKM. The clonotype comes from a boy under two years old who had a stem cell transplant for SCID, so the T cells may come from the graft donor. This chain joins TRBV28 and TRBJ1-6; TRBD1 is a possible D gene (5 bases). The input for sequencing was PBMCs, mostly from graft donor cells, taken 360 days after TCRalphabeta/CD19-depleted stem cell transplant. The CDR3 loop is CASSRPGPNNSPLHF. In DNA, the CDR3 is TGTGCCAGCAGTAGACCGGGGCCGAATAATTCACCCCTCCACTTT.